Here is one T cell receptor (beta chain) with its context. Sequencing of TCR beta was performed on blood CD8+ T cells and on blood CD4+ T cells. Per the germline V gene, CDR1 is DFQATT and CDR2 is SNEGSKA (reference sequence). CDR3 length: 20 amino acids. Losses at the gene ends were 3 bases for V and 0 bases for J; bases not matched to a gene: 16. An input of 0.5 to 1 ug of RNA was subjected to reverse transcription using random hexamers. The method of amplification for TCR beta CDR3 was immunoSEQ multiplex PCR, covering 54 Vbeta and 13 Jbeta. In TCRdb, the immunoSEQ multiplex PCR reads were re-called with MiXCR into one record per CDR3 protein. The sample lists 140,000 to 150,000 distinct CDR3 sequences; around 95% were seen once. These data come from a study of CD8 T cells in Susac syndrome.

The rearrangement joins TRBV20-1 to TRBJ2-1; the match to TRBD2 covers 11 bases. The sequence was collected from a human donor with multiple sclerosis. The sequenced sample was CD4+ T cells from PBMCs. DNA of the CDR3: TGCAGTGCTAGTTCTCAGGCCGGGACTAGCGGACTTAGCTCCTACAATGAGCAGTTCTTC. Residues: CSASSQAGTSGLSSYNEQFF.